A selection of T cell receptor beta chains follows, all from one sample in a study of blood T cell repertoires in COVID-19. Method: immunoSEQ multiplex PCR; TCRdb's copy keeps in-frame clones and lacks some. The data show 250,000 or so clones, about nine tenths seen once. The sequenced sample was PBMCs or T cells enriched from blood (not recorded which). These receptors all stem from a young woman with acute COVID-19. The CDR3 runs from the conserved cysteine through the conserved F or W. D genes are given only for firm matches. Only part of the rows carry a size: once, few, many, or a class if the clone is expanded.

>17|NA|TRBV21-1|TRBJ2-1|NA
CASSIRLAGDPYNEQFF
TGTGCCAGCAGCATTCGACTAGCGGGAGATCCATACAATGAGCAGTTCTTC
>15|NA|TRBV15|TRBJ2-2|NA
CATSRDRYDTGELFF
TGTGCCACCAGCAGAGATCGGTACGACACCGGGGAGCTGTTTTTT
>14|TRBD1|TRBV27|TRBJ1-1|NA
CASSGYRGDTEAFF
TGTGCCAGCAGTGGGTACAGGGGAGACACTGAAGCTTTCTTT
>14|NA|TRBV2|TRBJ2-7|NA
CASSDLDGAYEQYF
TGTGCCAGCAGTGATCTCGACGGGGCCTACGAGCAGTACTTC
>16|NA|TRBV5-1|TRBJ1-3|NA
CASSLGGQFSGNTIYF
TGCGCCAGCAGCTTGGGGGGGCAGTTCTCTGGAAACACCATATATTTT
>16|TRBD2|TRBV19|TRBJ2-1|once
CASSAGRGRAYNEQFF
TGTGCCAGTAGCGCAGGGCGCGGGAGGGCCTACAATGAGCAGTTCTTC
>13|NA|TRBV15|TRBJ1-5|NA
CATSRGTDQPQHF
TGTGCCACCAGCAGAGGGACTGATCAGCCCCAGCATTTT
>17|TRBD2|TRBV28|TRBJ2-7|NA
CASSFKWPGTSGAEQYF
TGTGCCAGCAGTTTCAAGTGGCCCGGGACTAGCGGCGCGGAGCAGTACTTC
>14|NA|TRBV19|TRBJ2-2|NA
CASTRERWTGELFF
TGTGCCAGTACCCGGGAGAGGTGGACCGGGGAGCTGTTTTTT
>12|NA|TRBV7-2|TRBJ2-7|NA
CASSLVGVEQYF
TGTGCCAGCAGCTTAGTAGGGGTCGAGCAGTACTTC
>16|TRBD2|TRBV27|TRBJ2-1|few
CASNPLAGGSYNEQFF
TGTGCCAGCAATCCCCTGGCGGGGGGATCCTACAATGAGCAGTTCTTC
>15|NA|TRBV7-2|TRBJ1-1|medium-sized
CASSPPGGHTLEAFF
TGTGCCAGCAGCCCCCCCGGCGGGCATACGCTGGAAGCTTTCTTT
>15|NA|TRBV30|TRBJ1-6|NA
CAWSGRTRVGSPLHF
TGTGCCTGGAGTGGAAGGACAAGGGTTGGGTCACCCCTCCACTTT
>16|NA|TRBV5-1|TRBJ2-3|NA
CASSHAGTLRTDTQYF
TGCGCCAGCAGCCACGCAGGGACTCTCCGCACAGATACGCAGTATTTT
>16|NA|TRBV4-1|TRBJ2-7|NA
CASSQDERLSSYEQYF
TGCGCCAGCAGCCAAGATGAACGGTTATCGTCCTACGAGCAGTACTTC
>13|NA|TRBV7-2|TRBJ2-7|NA
CASSSTFSYEQYF
TGTGCCAGCAGCTCAACATTCTCCTACGAGCAGTACTTC
>15|NA|TRBV25-1|TRBJ2-7|once
CASSESPRFSYEQYF
TGTGCCAGCAGTGAATCGCCCAGGTTCTCCTACGAGCAGTACTTC
>14|TRBD2|TRBV27|TRBJ2-7|NA
CASSLLRESYEQYF
TGTGCCAGCAGTTTATTGCGGGAGTCCTACGAGCAGTACTTC
>18|NA|TRBV21-1|TRBJ2-1|NA
CASSNIGTHKGSDNEQFF
TGTGCCAGCAGCAACATCGGGACTCATAAGGGGAGCGACAATGAGCAGTTCTTC
>14|TRBD1|TRBV27|TRBJ1-4|NA
CASSLDRAAEKLFF
TGTGCCAGCAGTTTAGACAGGGCTGCTGAAAAACTGTTTTTT
>16|TRBD1|TRBV5-1|TRBJ1-6|NA
CASTIGQGANNSPLHF
TGCGCCAGCACCATAGGACAGGGGGCTAATAATTCACCCCTCCACTTT
>14|NA|TRBV5-4|TRBJ2-3|NA
CASSLQRPPNTQYF
TGTGCCAGCAGCTTGCAGCGTCCCCCCAATACGCAGTATTTT
>15|TRBD1|TRBV19|TRBJ1-5|once
CASSVAGGLNQPQHF
TGTGCCAGTAGTGTCGCAGGGGGCTTAAATCAGCCCCAGCATTTT
>12|NA|TRBV28|TRBJ1-1|NA
CASSLEDTEAFF
TGTGCCAGCAGTTTGGAGGACACTGAAGCTTTCTTT
>13|NA|TRBV13|TRBJ1-2|once
CASSLVSNYGYTF
TGTGCCAGCAGCTTGGTCAGTAACTATGGCTACACCTTC
>14|NA|TRBV2|TRBJ2-1|once
CASNPSAVFDEQFF
TGTGCCAGCAACCCTAGCGCCGTTTTTGATGAGCAGTTCTTC
>17|NA|TRBV27|TRBJ1-4|few
CASSLQGWGATNEKLFF
TGTGCCAGCAGTTTACAGGGGTGGGGAGCAACTAATGAAAAACTGTTTTTT
>14|TRBD2|TRBV2|TRBJ2-7|NA
CASNSLAAGYEQYF
TGTGCCAGCAACTCTCTAGCGGCCGGCTACGAGCAGTACTTC
>12|NA|TRBV11-1|TRBJ2-3|NA
CASSLKGDTQYF
TGTGCCAGCAGCTTAAAGGGGGATACGCAGTATTTT
>16|NA|TRBV4-3|TRBJ2-7|NA
CASSQDDRPSDHEQYF
TGCGCCAGCAGCCAAGACGATCGCCCTAGCGACCACGAGCAGTACTTC
>16|TRBD2|TRBV5-1|TRBJ2-1|NA
CASRSSGSPSYNEQFF
TGCGCCAGCCGTTCTAGCGGGAGCCCCTCCTACAATGAGCAGTTCTTC
>15|NA|TRBV13|TRBJ1-5|NA
CASTRGGAGNQPQHF
TGTGCCAGCACTCGAGGGGGTGCAGGCAATCAGCCCCAGCATTTT
>22|NA|TRBV4-3|TRBJ1-6|NA
CASSQAGQSTTYLSSYNSPLHF
TGCGCCAGCAGCCAAGCTGGACAGAGCACCACATACTTGAGCTCCTATAATTCACCCCTCCACTTT
>13|NA|TRBV7-2|TRBJ2-1|NA
CASSLPSYNEQFF
TGTGCCAGCAGCCTCCCCTCCTACAATGAGCAGTTCTTC
>16|TRBD2|TRBV20-1|TRBJ2-1|NA
CSASPSGRGSYNEQFF
TGCAGTGCTAGTCCTAGCGGGAGGGGGTCCTACAATGAGCAGTTCTTC
>13|TRBD1|TRBV5-4|TRBJ1-2|NA
CASSLTGVDGYTF
TGTGCCAGCAGCTTGACAGGGGTTGACGGCTACACCTTC
>15|NA|TRBV6-1|TRBJ1-2|NA
CASSEAWGLNYGYTF
TGTGCCAGCAGTGAAGCTTGGGGGCTCAACTATGGCTACACCTTC
>17|TRBD1|TRBV18|TRBJ1-3|NA
CASSPLDRSSSGNTIYF
TGTGCCAGCTCACCATTGGACAGGTCAAGCTCTGGAAACACCATATATTTT
>15|NA|TRBV27|TRBJ2-1|once
CASSLRDLTYNEQFF
TGTGCCAGCAGCCTCCGGGACTTGACGTACAATGAGCAGTTCTTC
>14|TRBD2|TRBV28|TRBJ2-3|NA
CASRTSGTTDTQYF
TGTGCCAGCAGAACTAGCGGCACCACAGATACGCAGTATTTT
>16|NA|TRBV28|TRBJ1-3|NA
CASSLSPRGTGNTIYF
TGTGCCAGCAGTTTATCGCCTCGGGGAACTGGAAACACCATATATTTT
>14|NA|TRBV10-3|TRBJ2-7|NA
CAISRSGQTYEQYF
TGTGCCATCAGTCGTAGCGGACAAACCTACGAGCAGTACTTC
>16|TRBD1|TRBV4-3|TRBJ1-6|NA
CASSQGGQGWYSPLHF
TGCGCCAGCAGCCAAGGGGGACAGGGCTGGTATTCACCCCTCCACTTT
>16|TRBD2|TRBV13|TRBJ2-7|NA
CASSHRTSGRYYEQYF
TGTGCCAGCAGCCATCGGACTAGCGGGAGATACTACGAGCAGTACTTC
>15|NA|TRBV11-2|TRBJ1-5|NA
CASSLGGSSNQPQHF
TGTGCCAGCAGCTTAGGTGGCAGTAGCAATCAGCCCCAGCATTTT
>16|NA|TRBV7-9|TRBJ2-2|NA
CASSSFTGRGTGELFF
TGTGCCAGCAGCTCTTTTACAGGGAGGGGCACCGGGGAGCTGTTTTTT
>13|NA|TRBV10-3|TRBJ1-1|NA
CAIGETGNTEAFF
TGTGCCATTGGGGAGACAGGGAACACTGAAGCTTTCTTT
>18|NA|TRBV2|TRBJ2-4|NA
CASGSHAIRGGGKNIQYF
TGTGCCAGCGGGAGCCACGCAATCAGGGGCGGGGGCAAAAACATTCAGTACTTC
>15|TRBD2|TRBV19|TRBJ2-2|NA
CASSISGRFTGELFF
TGTGCCAGTAGTATTAGCGGGAGATTCACCGGGGAGCTGTTTTTT
>14|NA|TRBV5-1|TRBJ1-1|NA
CASSFGGANTEAFF
TGCGCCAGCAGCTTCGGGGGGGCGAACACTGAAGCTTTCTTT
>14|TRBD1|TRBV5-1|TRBJ1-6|NA
CASSLETGNSPLHF
TGCGCCAGCAGCTTGGAGACAGGGAATTCACCCCTCCACTTT
>16|NA|TRBV27|TRBJ1-1|NA
CASSLDPKIGGTEAFF
TGTGCCAGCAGTTTAGACCCCAAAATCGGCGGGACTGAAGCTTTCTTT